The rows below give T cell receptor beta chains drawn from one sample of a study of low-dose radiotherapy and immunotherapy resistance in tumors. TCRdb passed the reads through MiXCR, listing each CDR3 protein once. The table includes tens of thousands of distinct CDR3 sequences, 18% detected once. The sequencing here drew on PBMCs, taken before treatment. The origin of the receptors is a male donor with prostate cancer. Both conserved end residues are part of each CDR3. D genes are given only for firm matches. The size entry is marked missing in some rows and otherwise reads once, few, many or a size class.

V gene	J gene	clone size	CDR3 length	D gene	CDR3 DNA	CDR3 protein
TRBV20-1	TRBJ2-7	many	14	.	TGCAGTGCTAGATGGAGTGGACGGGGTTACGAGCAGTACTTC	CSARWSGRGYEQYF
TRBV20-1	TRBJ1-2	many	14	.	TGCAGTGCCGCGAGGAGAGGGCTTAACTATGGCTACACCTTC	CSAARRGLNYGYTF
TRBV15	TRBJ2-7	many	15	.	TGTGCCACCAGCAGAAATATTGACAACTCCTACGAGCAGTACTTC	CATSRNIDNSYEQYF
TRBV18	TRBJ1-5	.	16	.	TGTGCCAGCTCACCGGTGGCGGGACGGGGCAATCAGCCCCAGCATTTT	CASSPVAGRGNQPQHF
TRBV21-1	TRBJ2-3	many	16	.	TGTGCCAGCAGCAAGGGACCCGGGGACCGCACAGATACGCAGTATTTT	CASSKGPGDRTDTQYF
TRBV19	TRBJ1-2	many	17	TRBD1	TGTGCCAGTAGTACTATATACCGGGACAGGGGTAACTATGGCTACACCTTC	CASSTIYRDRGNYGYTF
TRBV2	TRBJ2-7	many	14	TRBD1	TGTGCCAGCAGTGAGCAGGGGGCGGGGAACGAGCAGTACTTC	CASSEQGAGNEQYF
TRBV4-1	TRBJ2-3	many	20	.	TGCGCCAGCAGCCCGGGTAGGGCGGTGGGACGGTACGGGGGCACAGATACGCAGTATTTT	CASSPGRAVGRYGGTDTQYF
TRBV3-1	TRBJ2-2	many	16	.	TGTGCCAGCAGCCAAGGTTCTTGGGGGGTCCCCGGGGAGCTGTTTTTT	CASSQGSWGVPGELFF
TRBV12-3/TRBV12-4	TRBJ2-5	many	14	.	TGTGCCAGCAGGGATAGGGGGGTCGGAGAGACCCAGTACTTC	CASRDRGVGETQYF
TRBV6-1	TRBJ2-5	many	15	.	TGTGCCAGCAGTGAAGAGGCAGGGAAGCAAGAGACCCAGTACTTC	CASSEEAGKQETQYF
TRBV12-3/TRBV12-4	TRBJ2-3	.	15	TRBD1	TGTGCCAGCAGTTCACAGGGGGGAGGCACAGATACGCAGTATTTT	CASSSQGGGTDTQYF
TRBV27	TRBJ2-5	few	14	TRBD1	TGTGCCAGCAGTGCAGGGACAGTCCAAGAGACCCAGTACTTC	CASSAGTVQETQYF
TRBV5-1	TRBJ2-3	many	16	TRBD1	TGCGCCAGCAGCGAAGGACAGGGGGCCGGGACAGATACGCAGTATTTT	CASSEGQGAGTDTQYF
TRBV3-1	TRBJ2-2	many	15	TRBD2	TGTGCCAGCAGGACTAGCAGAGGTCCGACCGGGGAGCTGTTTTTT	CASRTSRGPTGELFF
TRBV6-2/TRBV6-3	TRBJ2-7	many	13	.	TGTGCCAGCACCTGGGTACCCGGCTACGAGCAGTACTTC	CASTWVPGYEQYF
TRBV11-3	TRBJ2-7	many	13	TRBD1	TGTGCCAGCAGCTTAGTATGGGACAGCGAGCAGTACTTC	CASSLVWDSEQYF
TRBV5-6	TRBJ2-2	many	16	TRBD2	TGTGCCAGCAGCTTGGCCGCGGGGGGGAACACCGGGGAGCTGTTTTTT	CASSLAAGGNTGELFF
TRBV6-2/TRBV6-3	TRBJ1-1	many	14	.	TGTGCCAGCGGAAAAGACCAGACATACACTGAAGCTTTCTTT	CASGKDQTYTEAFF
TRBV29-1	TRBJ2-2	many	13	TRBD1	TGCAGCGCTGACAGGGACGCCACCGGGGAGCTGTTTTTT	CSADRDATGELFF
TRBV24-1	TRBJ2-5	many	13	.	TGTGCCACCAGTGAAGGCCACCAAGAGACCCAGTACTTC	CATSEGHQETQYF
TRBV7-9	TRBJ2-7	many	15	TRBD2	TGTGCCAGCAGCTCCCGGGGGGGGGCAACGGACGAGCAGTACTTC	CASSSRGGATDEQYF
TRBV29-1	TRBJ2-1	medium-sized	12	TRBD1	TGCAGCGTTGGACAGGGGTCCAATGAGCAGTTCTTC	CSVGQGSNEQFF
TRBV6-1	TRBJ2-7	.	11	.	TGTGCCAAACCCGGAGCCTACGAGCAGTACTTC	CAKPGAYEQYF
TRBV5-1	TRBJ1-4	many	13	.	TGCGCCAGCAGCTTGGACAGGGTTGAAAAACTGTTTTTT	CASSLDRVEKLFF
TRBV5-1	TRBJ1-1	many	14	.	TGCGCCAGCAGCTCCGGGGTGGGGAAGACTGAAGCTTTCTTT	CASSSGVGKTEAFF
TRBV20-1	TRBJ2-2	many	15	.	TGCAGTGCTAGAGAATTGGGCCAGGACACCGGGGAGCTGTTTTTT	CSARELGQDTGELFF
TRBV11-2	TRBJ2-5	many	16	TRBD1	TGTGCCAGCAGCCGACGGGACAGGGGGAGGCAAGAGACCCAGTACTTC	CASSRRDRGRQETQYF
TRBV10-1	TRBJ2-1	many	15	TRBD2	TGCGCCAGCAGTGAAGGGACTAGTCCCTACAATGAGCAGTTCTTC	CASSEGTSPYNEQFF
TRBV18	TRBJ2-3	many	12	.	TGTGCCAGCTCACCATACCCAGATACGCAGTATTTT	CASSPYPDTQYF
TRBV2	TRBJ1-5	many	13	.	TGTGCCAGCAGTGTCATGAGCAATCAGCCCCAGCATTTT	CASSVMSNQPQHF
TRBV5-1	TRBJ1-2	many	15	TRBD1	TGCGCCAGCGGGACAGGACAGGTCGGAAACTATGGCTACACCTTC	CASGTGQVGNYGYTF
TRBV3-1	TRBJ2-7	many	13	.	TGTGCCAGCAGCCAAGAGTGGGGAACTGAGCAGTACTTC	CASSQEWGTEQYF
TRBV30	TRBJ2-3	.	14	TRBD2	TGTGCCTGGTTAGCGGGGGGGCGCACAGATACGCAGTATTTT	CAWLAGGRTDTQYF
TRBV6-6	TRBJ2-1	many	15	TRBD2	TGTGCCAGCAGCGTAGCGGGGGGCGGTAGGGATGAGCAGTTCTTC	CASSVAGGGRDEQFF
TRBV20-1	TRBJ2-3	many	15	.	TGCAGTGCTAGAGATAGGTGGGGGGGCACAGATACGCAGTATTTT	CSARDRWGGTDTQYF
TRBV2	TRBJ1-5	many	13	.	TGTGCCAGCAGTGCTTGGGAATCGGGGCCCCAGCATTTT	CASSAWESGPQHF
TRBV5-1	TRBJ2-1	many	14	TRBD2	TGCGCCAGCAGCCCCGGGACTAGCGGGGGGTGGAAGTTCTTC	CASSPGTSGGWKFF
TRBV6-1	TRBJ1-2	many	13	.	TGTGCCAGCAGCCCCAGCCGAGCGTATGGCTACACCTTC	CASSPSRAYGYTF
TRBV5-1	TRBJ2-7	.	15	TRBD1	TGCGCCAGCAGCCCGAGGACAGGGGCTATTTACGAGCAGTACTTC	CASSPRTGAIYEQYF
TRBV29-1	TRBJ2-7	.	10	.	TGCAGCGTGCAGGGCTACGAGCAGTACTTC	CSVQGYEQYF
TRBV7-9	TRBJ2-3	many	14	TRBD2	TGTGCCAGCAGCTTATCGGGGGGGGCAGATACGCAGTATTTT	CASSLSGGADTQYF
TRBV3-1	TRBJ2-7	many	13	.	TGTGCCAGCAGCCTACGCCCCTCCTACGAGCAGTACTTC	CASSLRPSYEQYF
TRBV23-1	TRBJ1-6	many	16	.	TGCGCCAGCAGTCAGGGGTTATGGGGGTGGAATTCACCCCTCCACTTT	CASSQGLWGWNSPLHF
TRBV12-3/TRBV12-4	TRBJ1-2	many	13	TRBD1	TGTGCCAGCAGTCGAGGACAGGACTATGGCTACACCTTC	CASSRGQDYGYTF
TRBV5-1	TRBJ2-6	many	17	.	TGCGCCAGCAGTTCCGGGACTCTAAGCTCTGGGGCCAACGTCCTGACTTTC	CASSSGTLSSGANVLTF
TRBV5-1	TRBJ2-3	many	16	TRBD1	TGCGCCAGCAGCAAAGCCGGGACAGGGGTGGAAAATACGCAGTATTTT	CASSKAGTGVENTQYF
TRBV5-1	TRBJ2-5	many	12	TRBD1	TGCGCCAGCGGACAGGGGCAAGAGACCCAGTACTTC	CASGQGQETQYF
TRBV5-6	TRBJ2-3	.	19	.	TGTGCCAGCCGAAAAAGGGACAGGCAAAGCGGGGCAATCACAGATACGCAGTATTTT	CASRKRDRQSGAITDTQYF
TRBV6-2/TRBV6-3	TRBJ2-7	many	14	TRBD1	TGTGCCAGCAGTCGACAGGGGGGAGCCTACGAGCAGTACTTC	CASSRQGGAYEQYF
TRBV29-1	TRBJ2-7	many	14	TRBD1	TGCAGCGTTGAACTCGGGACAGGGGGGTACGAGCAGTACTTC	CSVELGTGGYEQYF
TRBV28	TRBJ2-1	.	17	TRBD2	TGTGCCAGCAGGACCTCTAGCGGGGGTTCCCAGGGAAATGAGCAGTTCTTC	CASRTSSGGSQGNEQFF
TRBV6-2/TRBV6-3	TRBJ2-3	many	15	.	TGTGCCAGCAGTCCACAGCCATCTAGCACAGATACGCAGTATTTT	CASSPQPSSTDTQYF